The 5 T cell receptor beta chains presented below share a single source sample, sequenced in a study of blood T cell repertoires in COVID-19. This table comes from immunoSEQ multiplex PCR, and its TCRdb copy is limited to in-frame clones, with some not included. Of approximately 140,000 clones listed, 80% to 90% were seen once; the top ten hold around 15%. Material for sequencing was peripheral blood. Receptors were obtained from a young man with COVID-19, enrolled during active disease.

The rearrangement uses TRBV5-6 and TRBJ2-7; 11 nucleotides line up with TRBD2. Germline loops: CDR1 SGHDT, CDR2 YYEEEE. The trim removed 4 bases at V and 3 bases at J, leaving 6 bases unmatched. The length of the CDR3 is 15 residues. In DNA, the CDR3 is TGTGCCAGCAGCGACGCCGGGACTAGCGGCTACGAGCAGTACTTC. This sequence encodes CASSDAGTSGYEQYF.

V is TRBV5-6 and J is TRBJ1-2, with 12 bases aligning to TRBD1. The CDR3 sequence is 14 residues long. The germline CDR1 and CDR2 sequences are SGHDT and YYEEEE. Trimming took 4 bases from V and 4 from J; bases not matched to a gene: 2. As DNA, the CDR3 is TGTGCCAGCAGCCGGGACAGGGGGCTCTATGGCTACACCTTC. Translating it yields CASSRDRGLYGYTF.

The V and J genes are TRBV10-3 and TRBJ2-1, with 10 bases identical to TRBD2. The CDR3 runs 16 residues. V trimming: 0 bases; J trimming: 5 bases; junction bases outside the gene matches: 4. Germline V gene data show CDR1 as ENHRY and CDR2 as SYGVKD. CDR3 region: CAISESGTSANNEQFF. In DNA form, the CDR3 reads TGTGCCATCAGTGAGTCCGGGACTAGCGCTAACAATGAGCAGTTCTTC.

This clone appeared once. This chain joins TRBV27 and TRBJ1-3; no clear D. The CDR3 contains 13 residues. Germline V CDR1 and CDR2: MNHEY, SMNVEV (reference sequence). V gave up 4 bases and J gave up 4 bases, with 8 bases separating them. CDR3 DNA sequence: TGTGCCAGCAGTTCGGGGTTGGGAAACACCATATATTTT. Translated, it gives CASSSGLGNTIYF.

The chain uses TRBV19 and TRBJ1-2; TRBD1 agrees at 7 bases. The germline gives CDR1 LNHDA, CDR2 SQIVND (reference sequence). This CDR3 has 14 amino acids. The J segment lost 4 bases and the V segment lost 7 bases, leaving 9 bases of the junction unmatched. CDR3 nucleotides: TGTGCCAGTAAACAAAGGGACAGACTCTATGGCTACACCTTC. Translated: CASKQRDRLYGYTF.